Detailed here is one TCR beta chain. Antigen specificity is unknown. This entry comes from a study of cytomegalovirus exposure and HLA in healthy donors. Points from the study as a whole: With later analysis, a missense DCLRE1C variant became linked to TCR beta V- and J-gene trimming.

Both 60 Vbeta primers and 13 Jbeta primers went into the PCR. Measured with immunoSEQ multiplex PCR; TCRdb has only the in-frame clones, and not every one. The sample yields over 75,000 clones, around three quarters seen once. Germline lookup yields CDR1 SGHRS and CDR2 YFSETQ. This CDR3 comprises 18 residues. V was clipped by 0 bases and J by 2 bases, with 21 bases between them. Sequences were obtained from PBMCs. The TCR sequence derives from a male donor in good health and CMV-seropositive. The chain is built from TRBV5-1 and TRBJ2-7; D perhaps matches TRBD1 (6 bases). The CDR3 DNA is TGCGCCAGCAGCTTGGCCCCACAGGGTCCTTCGACTACCTACGAGCAGTACTTC. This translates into CASSLAPQGPSTTYEQYF.